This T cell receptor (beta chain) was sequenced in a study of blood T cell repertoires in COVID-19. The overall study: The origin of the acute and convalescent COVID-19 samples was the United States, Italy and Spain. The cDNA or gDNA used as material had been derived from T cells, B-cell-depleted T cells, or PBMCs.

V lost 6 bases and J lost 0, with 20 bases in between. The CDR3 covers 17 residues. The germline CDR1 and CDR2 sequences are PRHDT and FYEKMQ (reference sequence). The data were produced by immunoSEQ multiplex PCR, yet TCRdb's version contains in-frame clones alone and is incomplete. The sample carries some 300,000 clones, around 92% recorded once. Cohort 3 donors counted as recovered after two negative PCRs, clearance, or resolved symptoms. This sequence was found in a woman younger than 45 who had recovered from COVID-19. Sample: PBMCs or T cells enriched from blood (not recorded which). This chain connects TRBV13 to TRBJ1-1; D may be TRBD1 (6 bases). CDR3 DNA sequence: TGTGCCAGCAGTCCAACAGGGACACTACACGTGAACACTGAAGCTTTCTTT. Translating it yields CASSPTGTLHVNTEAFF.